Listed below are T cell receptor beta chains from one sample, sequenced in a study of T-cell memory formation after mild COVID-19. TCRdb fed the 5' RACE reads into MiXCR, producing one record per CDR3 protein. The profile covers hundreds of thousands of distinct CDR3 sequences, with approximately 18% appearing a single time and 20% to 25% taken by the ten largest. Specimen: PBMCs or a T cell subset sorted from them (not recorded which). The receptor set was obtained from a man aged 18 to 29 who had mild COVID-19 (a few samples of this study predate the infection). Cell type and time point are not known. CDR3s include the opening cysteine and the closing phenylalanine or tryptophan. D genes are given only for firm matches. Some rows mark clone size as missing; the rest say once, few, many or name a class of expanded clone.

j_gene	d_gene	v_gene	abundance	CDR3aa	CDR3nt
TRBJ1-2	-	TRBV24-1	few	CATSDATGGYGYTF	TGTGCCACCAGTGATGCGACGGGTGGCTATGGCTACACCTTC
TRBJ1-4	TRBD1	TRBV12-3/TRBV12-4	-	CASSPRTGFSEKLFF	TGTGCCAGCAGCCCTCGGACAGGGTTCAGTGAAAAACTGTTTTTT
TRBJ2-2	-	TRBV2	-	CASHMGVSTGELFF	TGTGCCAGCCATATGGGCGTGAGCACCGGGGAGCTGTTTTTT
TRBJ2-5	TRBD1	TRBV7-2	-	CASSFSRDRETQYF	TGTGCCAGCAGCTTCTCCAGGGACAGAGAGACCCAGTACTTC
TRBJ2-1	TRBD1	TRBV24-1	-	CATRTGGNYNEQFF	TGTGCCACCAGGACAGGGGGTAACTACAATGAGCAGTTCTTC
TRBJ1-4	-	TRBV5-1	-	CASSLSPTTNEKLFF	TGCGCCAGCAGCTTGTCTCCAACAACTAATGAAAAACTGTTTTTT
TRBJ1-2	TRBD1	TRBV29-1	few	CSAPRQGNYGYTF	TGCAGCGCCCCCCGACAGGGAAACTATGGCTACACCTTC
TRBJ2-3	-	TRBV7-3	many	CASSPGLDTQYF	TGTGCCAGCAGCCCGGGGTTAGATACGCAGTATTTT
TRBJ2-5	-	TRBV4-2	-	CASSPRDGQYF	TGTGCCAGCAGCCCTCGGGACGGACAGTACTTC
TRBJ1-1	-	TRBV7-2	few	CASSSTRATEAFF	TGTGCCAGCAGCTCTACGAGGGCGACTGAAGCTTTCTTT
TRBJ2-1	-	TRBV12-5	few	CASGPPNWGAISYNEQFF	TGTGCTAGTGGTCCGCCTAATTGGGGGGCCATATCCTACAATGAGCAGTTCTTC
TRBJ1-5	-	TRBV6-2/TRBV6-3	-	CASRRRREGGQPQHF	TGTGCCAGCAGGCGCCGAAGGGAAGGTGGCCAGCCCCAGCATTTT
TRBJ2-2	TRBD2	TRBV10-3	-	CAISGYRLAGPVELFF	TGTGCCATCAGTGGATACAGACTAGCGGGCCCCGTGGAGCTGTTTTTT
TRBJ1-2	-	TRBV7-2	few	CASSPPGTPFYGYTF	TGTGCCAGCAGCCCTCCCGGGACTCCTTTCTATGGCTACACCTTC
TRBJ1-2	-	TRBV5-5	-	CASSSTHFPPAYGYTF	TGTGCCAGCAGCTCGACTCACTTTCCCCCTGCCTATGGCTACACCTTC
TRBJ2-2	-	TRBV2	-	CAVLIQSNTGELFF	TGTGCCGTCCTGATCCAGTCGAACACCGGGGAGCTGTTTTTT
TRBJ2-3	TRBD2	TRBV6-2/TRBV6-3	-	CASSYPFPGGREDTQYF	TGTGCCAGCAGTTACCCCTTTCCGGGGGGTCGTGAAGATACGCAGTATTTT
TRBJ2-6	-	TRBV3-1	-	CASSQDPPAGANVLTF	TGTGCCAGCAGCCAAGATCCCCCGGCTGGGGCCAACGTCCTGACTTTC
TRBJ1-4	-	TRBV4-2	-	CASSQNAGAATNEKLFF	TGTGCCAGCAGCCAAAATGCCGGGGCCGCAACTAATGAAAAACTGTTTTTT
TRBJ2-1	-	TRBV5-1	-	CASSQDGWDNEQFF	TGCGCCAGTTCTCAGGACGGTTGGGACAATGAGCAGTTCTTC
TRBJ1-6	TRBD1	TRBV6-5	-	CARATSTGEGGDCSYNSPLHF	TGTGCCAGAGCTACCTCAACAGGGGAGGGAGGCGATTGCTCCTATAATTCACCCCTCCACTTT
TRBJ1-2	-	TRBV29-1	few	CSVTGLGALNYGYTF	TGCAGCGTGACAGGCCTGGGGGCTCTCAACTATGGCTACACCTTC
TRBJ2-7	-	TRBV5-1	-	CASSRDLNRISYEQYF	TGCGCCAGCAGCCGTGACCTCAACCGGATCTCCTACGAGCAGTACTTC
TRBJ1-2	-	TRBV25-1	-	CASSRTVAGGYTF	TGTGCCAGCAGTCGGACCGTGGCGGGGGGCTACACCTTC
TRBJ1-1	TRBD1	TRBV10-3	few	CAIRRQGADTEAFF	TGTGCCATCAGAAGACAGGGGGCTGACACTGAAGCTTTCTTT